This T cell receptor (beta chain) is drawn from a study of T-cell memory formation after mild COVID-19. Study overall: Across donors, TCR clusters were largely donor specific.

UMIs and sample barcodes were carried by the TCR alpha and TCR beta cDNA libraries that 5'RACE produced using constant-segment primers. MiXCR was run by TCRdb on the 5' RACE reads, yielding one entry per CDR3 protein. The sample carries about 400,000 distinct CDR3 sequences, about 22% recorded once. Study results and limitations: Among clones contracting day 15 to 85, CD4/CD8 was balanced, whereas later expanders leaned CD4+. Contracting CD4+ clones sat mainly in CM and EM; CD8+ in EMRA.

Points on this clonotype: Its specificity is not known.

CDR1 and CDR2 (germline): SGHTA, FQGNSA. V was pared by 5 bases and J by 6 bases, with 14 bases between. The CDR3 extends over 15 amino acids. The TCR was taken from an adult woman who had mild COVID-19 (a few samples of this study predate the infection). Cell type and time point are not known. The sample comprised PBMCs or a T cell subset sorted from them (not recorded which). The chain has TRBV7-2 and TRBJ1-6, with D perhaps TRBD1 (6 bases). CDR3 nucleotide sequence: TGTGCCAGCAGCCACCGTCAGGGGCTTAATTCACCCCTCCACTTT. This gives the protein CASSHRQGLNSPLHF.